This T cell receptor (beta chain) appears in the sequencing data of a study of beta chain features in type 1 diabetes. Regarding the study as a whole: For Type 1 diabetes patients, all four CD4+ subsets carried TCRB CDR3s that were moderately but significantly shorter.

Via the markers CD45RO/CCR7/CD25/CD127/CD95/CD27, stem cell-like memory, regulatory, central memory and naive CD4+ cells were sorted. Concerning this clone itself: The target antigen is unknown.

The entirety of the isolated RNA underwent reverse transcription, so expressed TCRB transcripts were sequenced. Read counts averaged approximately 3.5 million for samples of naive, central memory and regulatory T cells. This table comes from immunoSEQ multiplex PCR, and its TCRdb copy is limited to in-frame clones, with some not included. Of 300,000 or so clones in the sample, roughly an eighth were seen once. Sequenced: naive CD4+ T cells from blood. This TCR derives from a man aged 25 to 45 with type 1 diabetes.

CDR3 sequence (DNA): TGTGCCAGCAGACAGACAGGGGGCGCGGATGGCTACACCTTC. Its translation is CASRQTGGADGYTF. V gene TRBV28 combines with J gene TRBJ1-2, with 10 positions matching TRBD1. CDR1 and CDR2 from the germline V gene are MDHEN and SYDVKM. Germline trimming cut 6 bases from V and 6 bases from J; bases unmatched to any gene: 7. This CDR3 is 14 amino acids long.